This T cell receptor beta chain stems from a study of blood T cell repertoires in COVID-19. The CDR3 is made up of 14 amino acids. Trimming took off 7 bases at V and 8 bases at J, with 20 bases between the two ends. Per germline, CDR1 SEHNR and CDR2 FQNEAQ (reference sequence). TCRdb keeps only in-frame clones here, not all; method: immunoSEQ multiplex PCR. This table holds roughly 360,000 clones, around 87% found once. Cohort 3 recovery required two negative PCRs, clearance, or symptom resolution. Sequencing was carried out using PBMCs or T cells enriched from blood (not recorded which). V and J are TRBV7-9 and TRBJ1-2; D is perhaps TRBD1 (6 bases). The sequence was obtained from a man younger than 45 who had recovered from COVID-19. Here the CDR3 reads CASTLGGLIEGYTF. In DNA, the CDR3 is TGTGCCAGCACCCTAGGGGGTTTAATTGAAGGCTACACCTTC.